The rows below give T cell receptor beta chains drawn from one sample of a study of OX40 agonist ivuxolimab in advanced cancers. Assay used: immunoSEQ multiplex PCR; TCRdb lists only in-frame clones, some missing. In the table there are roughly 50,000 clones, 75% to 90% of which are singletons. The sample was CD4+ or CD8+ T cells sorted from blood, taken in a trial of the OX40 agonist ivuxolimab. The receptors derive from an adult with an advanced solid tumor such as melanoma, head and neck, liver or kidney cancer. Each CDR3 is given with its conserved first and last residue. D genes are given only for firm matches. Clone size is not always given. Where it is, it says once, few, many or a class for expanded clones.

J	V	size	D	DNA	CDR3
TRBJ2-3	TRBV5-1	.	.	TGCGCCAGCAGCTTGGCAGACGGGAAAGATACGCAGTATTTT	CASSLADGKDTQYF
TRBJ1-2	TRBV5-6	.	.	TGTGCCAGCAGCTTGGGCAGGGGAATGGGTAACTATGGCTACACCTTC	CASSLGRGMGNYGYTF
TRBJ1-2	TRBV6-1	.	.	TGTGCCAGCATAATGGACGGTATCTATGGCTACACCTTC	CASIMDGIYGYTF
TRBJ1-2	TRBV4-2	.	.	TGTGCCAGCAGCCTTTCCCTTAGGATGGAGAACTATGGCTACACCTTC	CASSLSLRMENYGYTF
TRBJ2-7	TRBV2	.	TRBD1	TGTGCCAGCAGTGGGACAGGGGAATGGTTGGAGCAGTACTTC	CASSGTGEWLEQYF
TRBJ1-1	TRBV9	.	.	TGTGCCAGCAGCGTCAGCCCAACAAAGGGAAACACTGAAGCTTTCTTT	CASSVSPTKGNTEAFF
TRBJ1-2	TRBV6-1	.	.	TGTGCCAGCAGTACAGGAGGATATGGCTACACCTTC	CASSTGGYGYTF
TRBJ1-4	TRBV6-6	.	TRBD1	TGTGCCAGCATGGACAGGGAAGGAGACGAGGAAAAACTGTTTTTT	CASMDREGDEEKLFF
TRBJ1-2	TRBV6-5	.	TRBD1	TGTGCCAGCATTTCAGGGGGAGGATTTTATGGCTACACCTTC	CASISGGGFYGYTF
TRBJ1-2	TRBV29-1	.	.	TGCAGCGTTGAAGATCGGGGGGGGTATGGCTACACCTTC	CSVEDRGGYGYTF
TRBJ2-2	TRBV5-1	.	.	TGCGCCAGCAGCAGAGCCGGGGAGCTGTTTTTT	CASSRAGELFF
TRBJ1-6	TRBV6-5	.	.	TGTGCCAGCAGTTACTCTAAAGGGATGAGAGGTTCACCCCTCCACTTT	CASSYSKGMRGSPLHF
TRBJ1-1	TRBV18	.	TRBD1	TGTGCCAGCAGAGCACAGGGGGATCAGACTGAAGCTTTCTTT	CASRAQGDQTEAFF
TRBJ2-3	TRBV11-2	.	.	TGTGCCAGCAGCCACAGCAGGTTGGGAGATACGCAGTATTTT	CASSHSRLGDTQYF
TRBJ2-2	TRBV7-9	.	TRBD1	TGTGCCAGCAGCGAAGCAGGGGGCACCGGGGAGCTGTTTTTT	CASSEAGGTGELFF
TRBJ2-2	TRBV10-1	.	.	TGCGCCAGCAGTGCCCTAGGTACGAACACCGGGGAGCTGTTTTTT	CASSALGTNTGELFF
TRBJ1-4	TRBV7-9	few	.	TGTGCCAGCAGCTTAGGACAGGCAATTGAAAAACTGTTTTTT	CASSLGQAIEKLFF
TRBJ2-7	TRBV5-4	.	.	TGTGCCAGCAGCTTAACAGGTACCCACGAGCAGTACTTC	CASSLTGTHEQYF
TRBJ1-4	TRBV2	.	.	TGTGCCAGCAGTGAAGCCGATACGTCTGAATATTTT	CASSEADTSEYF
TRBJ1-6	TRBV19	.	.	TGTGCCAGTGGGCTACAGGCGGATTCACCCCTCCACTTT	CASGLQADSPLHF
TRBJ1-2	TRBV7-8	.	.	TGTGCCAGCAGCTTAGCGCGGGTCTCCCCCCTTAACTATGGCTACACCTTC	CASSLARVSPLNYGYTF
TRBJ2-7	TRBV6-1	.	.	TGTGCCAGCAGTGAAGCCTCAACAGGGAGGTTAGAGCAGTACTTC	CASSEASTGRLEQYF
TRBJ1-1	TRBV7-8	few	.	TGTGCCAGCAGCTTCGATCCGGACACTGAAGCTTTCTTT	CASSFDPDTEAFF
TRBJ1-4	TRBV10-2	few	.	TGCGCCAGCAGAACACCCGAGGGGGAAAAACTGTTTTTT	CASRTPEGEKLFF
TRBJ2-1	TRBV21-1	.	.	TGTGCCAGCAGGGCATGGACAGGGAAAGCCTACAATGAGCAGTTCTTC	CASRAWTGKAYNEQFF
TRBJ1-5	TRBV19	.	.	TGTGCCAGTAGTATAAGTCTCTATCAGCCCCAGCATTTT	CASSISLYQPQHF
TRBJ1-1	TRBV7-2	.	.	TGTGCCAGCAGCTTGACAGGATCATGGGGCACTGAAGCTTTCTTT	CASSLTGSWGTEAFF
TRBJ2-7	TRBV28	.	.	TGTGCCAGCAACTTCTTCGGACAGTCCTACGAGCAGTACTTC	CASNFFGQSYEQYF
TRBJ1-1	TRBV6-6	.	.	TGTGCCAGCAGTTTCCAACAGGGTGAAGCTTTCTTT	CASSFQQGEAFF
TRBJ1-5	TRBV5-5	.	.	TGTGCCAGCAGCTTGTTTTTCTCAGGTCGCAATCAGCCCCAGCATTTT	CASSLFFSGRNQPQHF
TRBJ2-1	TRBV7-2	.	.	TGTGCCAGCAGCTTAGCCGCGGGGACCTACAATGAGCAGTTCTTC	CASSLAAGTYNEQFF
TRBJ2-5	TRBV7-2	.	TRBD2	TGTGCCAGCAGCTTGGGACTAGCGGGGTCAGAGACCCAGTACTTC	CASSLGLAGSETQYF
TRBJ2-7	TRBV18	.	.	TGTGCCAGCTCACCAACAGGGTCCTACGAGCAGTACTTC	CASSPTGSYEQYF
TRBJ2-1	TRBV18	.	TRBD1	TGTGCCAGCTCTCGACAGGGGTACAATGAGCAGTTCTTC	CASSRQGYNEQFF
TRBJ1-5	TRBV2	.	.	TGTGCCAGCAGTGAAACGACAGGCAATCAGCCCCAGCATTTT	CASSETTGNQPQHF